One sample yielded the 11 T cell receptor beta chains listed below, sequenced in a study of blood T cell repertoires in COVID-19. Using immunoSEQ multiplex PCR, the repertoire was profiled, and TCRdb retains in-frame clones only, with some absent. The profile shows roughly 89,000 clones, 80% to 90% of them singletons. The sequencing input was peripheral blood. The receptors shown here come from a woman older than 75 with acute or convalescent COVID-19.

CDR3 nucleotide sequence: TGTGCCAGCAGTGAAGCGCTTCTGAGCGGGGGGAATGATGGGCAGTTCTTC. This translates into CASSEALLSGGNDGQFF. The rearrangement uses TRBV2 and TRBJ2-1; the match to TRBD2 covers 9 bases. This CDR3 has 17 amino acids. Trimming removed 0 bases from V and 12 bases from J; junction bases left unmatched: 15. Germline CDR1 reads SNHLY; CDR2 reads FYNNEI.

The chain carries TRBV19 and TRBJ2-3; D is ambiguous. This CDR3 contains 13 residues. Trimming pared 7 bases from V and 5 bases from J, leaving 13 bases between. Germline V gives CDR1 LNHDA, CDR2 SQIVND (reference sequence). In nucleotides, the CDR3 is TGTGCCAGTAAGGCTAGTTCGCAAGATACGCAGTATTTT. It specifies CASKASSQDTQYF.

The V gene is TRBV7-9, the J gene TRBJ2-5; maybe TRBD2 (5 bases). Germline loops: CDR1 SEHNR, CDR2 FQNEAQ (reference sequence). CDR3 size: 15 residues. V was cut by 1 base and J by 4 bases, with 13 bases left in between. CDR3 sequence reads: CASSLGWGRGETQYF. The CDR3 DNA follows: TGTGCCAGCAGCTTAGGGTGGGGTCGGGGAGAGACCCAGTACTTC.

The chain links TRBV10-3 to TRBJ2-7; D might be TRBD2 (6 bases). Germline loops: CDR1 ENHRY, CDR2 SYGVKD. The CDR3 totals 15 residues. V shed 0 bases and J shed 1 base, with 10 bases lying between them. CDR3 protein: CAISESGGASYEQYF. In DNA, the CDR3 is TGTGCCATCAGTGAGTCCGGCGGGGCATCCTACGAGCAGTACTTC.

The V call is TRBV6-1, the J call TRBJ1-2, with 9 positions matching TRBD1. After removal of 3 bases from V and 5 bases from J, the junction contained 7 bases not matched to a gene. This CDR3 is 15 amino acids long. CDR1 is MNHNS and CDR2 is SASEGT in the germline V gene. The CDR3 bases are TGTGCCAGCAGTGAGGGCCGACAGGGGGTGTATGGCTACACCTTC. Encoded protein: CASSEGRQGVYGYTF.

This chain joins TRBV5-8 and TRBJ1-1; tentatively, D is TRBD1 (5 bases). Trimming removed 0 bases at V and 0 bases at J, with 12 bases between. The CDR3 runs 16 residues. Germline V lookup: CDR1 SGHTS, CDR2 YDEGEE. The CDR3 sequence is CASSLGSGRVNTEAFF. The DNA for the CDR3 is TGTGCCAGCAGCTTGGGGTCGGGCAGGGTGAACACTGAAGCTTTCTTT.

This clone was detected only once. The rearrangement uses TRBV11-3 and TRBJ2-1; weak D call: TRBD2 (6 bases). In germline, CDR1 is SGHNT, CDR2 YENEEA. V dropped 5 bases and J dropped 4 bases, with 12 bases sitting between them. The length of the CDR3 is 14 residues. The CDR3 region has the DNA TGTGCCAGCAGCCTTTTCGGGACTTACAATGAGCAGTTCTTC. Protein sequence: CASSLFGTYNEQFF.

The chain links TRBV6-5 to TRBJ2-1; D is possibly TRBD2 (6 bases). This CDR3 has 14 residues. Germline assignment: CDR1 MNHEY and CDR2 SVGAGI. Trimming removed 9 bases from V and 0 bases from J, with 12 bases in between. CDR3 nucleotides: TGTGCCAGTCGAGTGCGGGGCTCCTACAATGAGCAGTTCTTC. Residues: CASRVRGSYNEQFF.

V usage is TRBV6-5 and J usage is TRBJ2-7; 9 positions match TRBD1. CDR3 length equals 14 residues. Trimming at V came to 5 bases and at J to 5 bases, leaving 7 bases not matched to a gene. Germline CDR1 reads MNHEY; CDR2 reads SVGAGI. CDR3 bases: TGTGCCAGCAGTAGGGACAGGGCCGGTCACGAGCAGTACTTC. Translated, it gives CASSRDRAGHEQYF.

The chain links TRBV7-8 to TRBJ2-7; 7 nucleotides align to TRBD1. V shed 1 base and J 2 bases; nucleotides not matched to a gene: 11. The germline gives CDR1 SGHVS, CDR2 FQNEAQ. The CDR3 is 17 residues long. The chain's CDR3 is CASSLVQIQGSPYEQYF. For the CDR3, the DNA is TGTGCCAGCAGCTTAGTACAGATACAGGGGAGCCCCTACGAGCAGTACTTC.

The chain uses TRBV6-6 and TRBJ2-7; 8 nucleotides match TRBD1. Germline CDR1 and CDR2: MNHNY and SVGAGI (reference sequence). V lost 6 bases, J lost 2 bases, and 6 bases stayed unmatched. The CDR3 runs to 14 residues. CDR3: CASSAGGGTYEQYF. DNA for the CDR3: TGTGCCAGCAGCGCAGGGGGCGGAACCTACGAGCAGTACTTC.